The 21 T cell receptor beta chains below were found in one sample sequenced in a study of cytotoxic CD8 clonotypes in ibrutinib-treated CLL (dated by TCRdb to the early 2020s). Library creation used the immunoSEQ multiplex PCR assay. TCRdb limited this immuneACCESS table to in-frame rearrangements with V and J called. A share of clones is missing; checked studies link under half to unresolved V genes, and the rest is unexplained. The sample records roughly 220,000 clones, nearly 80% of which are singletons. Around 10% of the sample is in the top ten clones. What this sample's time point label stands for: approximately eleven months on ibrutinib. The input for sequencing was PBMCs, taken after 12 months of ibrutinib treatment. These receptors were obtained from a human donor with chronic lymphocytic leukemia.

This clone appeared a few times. The CDR3 DNA follows: TGTGCCAGCAGAGAGGGACTAGCGGGTACCGGGGAGCTGTTTTTT. Its translation: CASREGLAGTGELFF. The rearrangement links TRBV2 to TRBJ2-2; TRBD2 matches at 12 bases. The CDR3 spans 15 residues. Germline V gene lookup returns CDR1 SNHLY and CDR2 FYNNEI. V lost 6 bases and J lost 5; bases outside the gene matches: 4.

CDR3 in DNA: TGTGCCAATACCCGGGGGGACTATGGCTACACCTTC. This gives the protein CANTRGDYGYTF. The gene calls are TRBV2 and TRBJ1-2, with D tentatively TRBD1 (5 bases). V lost 10 bases and J lost 3, with 12 bases in between. Germline loops: CDR1 SNHLY, CDR2 FYNNEI. CDR3 size: 12 residues.

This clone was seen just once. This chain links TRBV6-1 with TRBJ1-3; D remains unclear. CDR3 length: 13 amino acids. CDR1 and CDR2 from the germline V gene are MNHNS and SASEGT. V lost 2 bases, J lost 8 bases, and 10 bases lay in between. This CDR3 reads CASSESNRDTIYF. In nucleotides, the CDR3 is TGTGCCAGCAGTGAATCCAATCGAGACACCATATATTTT.

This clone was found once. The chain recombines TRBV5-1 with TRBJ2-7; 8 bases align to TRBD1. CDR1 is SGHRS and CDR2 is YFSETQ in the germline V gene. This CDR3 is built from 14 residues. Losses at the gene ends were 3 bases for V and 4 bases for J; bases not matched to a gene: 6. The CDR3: CASSSAGGEYEQYF. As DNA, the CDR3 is TGCGCCAGCAGCTCGGCAGGGGGCGAGTACGAGCAGTACTTC.

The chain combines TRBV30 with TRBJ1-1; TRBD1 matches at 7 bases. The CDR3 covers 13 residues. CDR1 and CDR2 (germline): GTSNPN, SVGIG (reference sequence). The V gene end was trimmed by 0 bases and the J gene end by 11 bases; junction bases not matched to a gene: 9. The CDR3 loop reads CAWSVQEGAGAFF. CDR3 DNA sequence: TGTGCCTGGAGTGTACAGGAGGGGGCGGGTGCTTTCTTT.

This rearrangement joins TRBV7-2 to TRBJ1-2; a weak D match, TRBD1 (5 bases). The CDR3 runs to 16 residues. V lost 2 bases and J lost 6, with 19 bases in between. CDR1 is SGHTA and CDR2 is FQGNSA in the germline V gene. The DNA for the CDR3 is TGTGCCAGCAGCTTAAGGATCAACAGGCCACCGGATGGCTACACCTTC. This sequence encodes CASSLRINRPPDGYTF.

Here the CDR3 reads CASSFALAGGPRINNEQFF. In nucleotides, the CDR3 is TGCGCCAGCAGCTTCGCGCTAGCGGGAGGGCCCCGCATTAACAATGAGCAGTTCTTC. The chain combines TRBV5-1 with TRBJ2-1, with 12 bases lining up with TRBD2. Germline-derived CDR1 and CDR2 are SGHRS and YFSETQ. CDR3 length: 19 residues. Trimming removed 2 bases from V and 5 bases from J; junction bases left unmatched: 14.

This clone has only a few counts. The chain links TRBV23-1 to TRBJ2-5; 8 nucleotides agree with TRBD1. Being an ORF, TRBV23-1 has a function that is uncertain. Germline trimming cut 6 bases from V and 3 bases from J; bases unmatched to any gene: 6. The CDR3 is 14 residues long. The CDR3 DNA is TGCGCCAGCAGCGAAAGACAGGGGAAAGAGACCCAGTACTTC. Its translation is CASSERQGKETQYF.

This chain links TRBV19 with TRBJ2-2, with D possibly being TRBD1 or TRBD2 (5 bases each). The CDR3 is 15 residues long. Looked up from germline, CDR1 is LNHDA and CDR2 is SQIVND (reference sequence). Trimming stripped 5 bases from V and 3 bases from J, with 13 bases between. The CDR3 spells CASSVGTGYTGELFF. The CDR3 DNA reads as TGTGCCAGTAGTGTCGGGACGGGATACACCGGGGAGCTGTTTTTT.

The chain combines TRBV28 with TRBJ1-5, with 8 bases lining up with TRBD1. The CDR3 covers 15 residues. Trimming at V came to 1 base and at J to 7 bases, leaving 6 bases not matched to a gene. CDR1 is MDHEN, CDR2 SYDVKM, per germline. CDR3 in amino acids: CASSLYRQGRQPQHF. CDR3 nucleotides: TGTGCCAGCAGTTTATACAGACAGGGGAGGCAGCCCCAGCATTTT.

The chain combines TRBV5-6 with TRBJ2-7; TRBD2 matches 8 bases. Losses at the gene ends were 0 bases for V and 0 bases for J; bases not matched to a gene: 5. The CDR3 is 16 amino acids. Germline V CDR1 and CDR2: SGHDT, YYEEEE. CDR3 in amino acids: CASSLGLAGFSYEQYF. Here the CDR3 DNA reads TGTGCCAGCAGCTTGGGGCTAGCGGGTTTCTCCTACGAGCAGTACTTC.

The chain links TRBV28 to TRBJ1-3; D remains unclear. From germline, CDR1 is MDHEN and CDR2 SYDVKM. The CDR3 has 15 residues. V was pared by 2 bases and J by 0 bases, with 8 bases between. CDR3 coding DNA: TGTGCCAGCAGTTTACTGGGGAGCTCTGGAAACACCATATATTTT. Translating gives CASSLLGSSGNTIYF.

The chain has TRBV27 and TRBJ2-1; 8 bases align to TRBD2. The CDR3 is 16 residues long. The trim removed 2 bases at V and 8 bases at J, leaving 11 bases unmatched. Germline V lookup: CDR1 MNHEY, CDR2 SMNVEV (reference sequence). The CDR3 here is CASSLAVVGTSDEQFF. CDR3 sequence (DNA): TGTGCCAGCAGTTTAGCTGTGGTCGGGACTAGTGATGAGCAGTTCTTC.

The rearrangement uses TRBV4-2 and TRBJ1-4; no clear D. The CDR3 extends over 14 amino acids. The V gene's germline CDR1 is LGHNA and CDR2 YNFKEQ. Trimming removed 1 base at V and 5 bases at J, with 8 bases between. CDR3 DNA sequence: TGTGCCAGCAGCCAAGGATACTCCAATGAAAAACTGTTTTTT. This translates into CASSQGYSNEKLFF.

The CDR3 nucleotides read TGTGCCAGCAGCTTAGGGGCTGGGACAGGTCAGCCCCAGCATTTT. As protein: CASSLGAGTGQPQHF. The V gene is TRBV7-9, the J gene TRBJ1-5; 8 nucleotides agree with TRBD1. This CDR3 has 15 residues. The V gene end was trimmed by 1 base and the J gene end by 6 bases; junction bases not matched to a gene: 5. The germline gives CDR1 SEHNR, CDR2 FQNEAQ (reference sequence). Full variable domain (remainder filled in from reference TRBV7-9 and TRBJ1-5): DTGVSQNPRHKITKRGQNVTFRCDPISEHNRLYWYRQTLGQGPEFLTYFQNEAQLEKSRLLSDRFSAERPKGSFSTLEIQRTEQGDSAMYLCASSLGAGTGQPQHFGDGTRLSIL.

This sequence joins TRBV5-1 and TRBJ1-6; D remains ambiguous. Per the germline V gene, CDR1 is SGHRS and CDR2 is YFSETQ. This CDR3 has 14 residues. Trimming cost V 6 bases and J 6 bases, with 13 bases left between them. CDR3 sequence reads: CASTVGLSNSPLHF. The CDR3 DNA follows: TGCGCCAGCACCGTCGGACTGAGTAATTCACCCCTCCACTTT.

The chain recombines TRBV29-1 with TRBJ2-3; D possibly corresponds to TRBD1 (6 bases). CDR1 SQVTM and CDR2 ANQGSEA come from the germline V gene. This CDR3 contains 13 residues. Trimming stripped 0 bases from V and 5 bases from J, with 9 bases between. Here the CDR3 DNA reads TGCAGCGTTGAAGAGGGGGCAATAGATACGCAGTATTTT. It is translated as CSVEEGAIDTQYF.

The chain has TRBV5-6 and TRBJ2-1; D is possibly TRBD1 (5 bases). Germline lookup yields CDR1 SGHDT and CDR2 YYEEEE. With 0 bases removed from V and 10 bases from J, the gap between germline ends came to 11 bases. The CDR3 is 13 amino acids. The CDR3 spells CASSLAKGFEQFF. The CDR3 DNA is TGTGCCAGCAGCTTGGCCAAGGGGTTCGAGCAGTTCTTC. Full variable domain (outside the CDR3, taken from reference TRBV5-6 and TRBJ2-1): DAGVTQSPTHLIKTRGQQVTLRCSPKSGHDTVSWYQQALGQGPQFIFQYYEEEERQRGNFPDRFSGHQFPNYSSELNVNALLLGDSALYLCASSLAKGFEQFFGPGTRLTVL.

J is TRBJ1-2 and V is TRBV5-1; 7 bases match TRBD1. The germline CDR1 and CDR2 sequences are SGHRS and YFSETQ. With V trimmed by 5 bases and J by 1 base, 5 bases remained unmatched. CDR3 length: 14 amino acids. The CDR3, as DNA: TGCGCCAGCAGGCCCCGACAGGGTAACTATGGCTACACCTTC. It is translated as CASRPRQGNYGYTF.

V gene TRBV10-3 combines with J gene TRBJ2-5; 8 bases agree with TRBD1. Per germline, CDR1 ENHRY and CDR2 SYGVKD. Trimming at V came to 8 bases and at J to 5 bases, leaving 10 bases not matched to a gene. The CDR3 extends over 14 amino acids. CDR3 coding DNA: TGTGCCATCGGTCTTTCAGGGGGCCAGGAGACCCAGTACTTC. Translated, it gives CAIGLSGGQETQYF.

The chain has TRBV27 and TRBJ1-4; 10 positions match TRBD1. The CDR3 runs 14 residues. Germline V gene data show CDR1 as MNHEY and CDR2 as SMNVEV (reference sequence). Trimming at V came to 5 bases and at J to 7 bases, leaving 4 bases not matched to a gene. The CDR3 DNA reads TGTGCCAGCAGTCCCAGGGACAGGGGTGAAAAACTGTTTTTT. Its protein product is CASSPRDRGEKLFF.